A selection of T cell receptor beta chains follows, all from one sample in a study of long-term antiretroviral therapy in people with HIV. Measured with immunoSEQ multiplex PCR; TCRdb has only the in-frame clones, and not every one. The sample lists under 25,000 clones; 65% to 80% were seen once. Sequences were derived from unsorted PBMCs, sampled 0.5 years after starting antiretroviral therapy. The receptor set was obtained from a woman aged 40 to 55 with HIV. CDR3s include the opening cysteine and the closing phenylalanine or tryptophan. D genes are given only for firm matches.

J gene: TRBJ2-3
D gene: TRBD2
V gene: TRBV6-1
CDR3 DNA: TGTGCCAGCAGTGGCCTATCTAGCGGGGGCCCTGTCGATACGCAGTATTTT
CDR3 protein: CASSGLSSGGPVDTQYF

J gene: TRBJ2-5
D gene: -
V gene: TRBV5-1
CDR3 DNA: TGCGCCAGCAGCTTGGCTAGCAGCCAAGAGACCCAGTACTTC
CDR3 protein: CASSLASSQETQYF

J gene: TRBJ2-5
D gene: -
V gene: TRBV5-1
CDR3 DNA: TGCGCCAGCAGCTCTACGGAGACCCAGTACTTC
CDR3 protein: CASSSTETQYF

J gene: TRBJ1-3
D gene: TRBD1
V gene: TRBV9
CDR3 DNA: TGTGCCAGCAGCGCCCGGACAGGAGGGTTTGGAAACACCATATATTTT
CDR3 protein: CASSARTGGFGNTIYF

J gene: TRBJ1-1
D gene: TRBD1
V gene: TRBV15
CDR3 DNA: TGTGCCACCAGCAGCGACAGGGGAGGTTTTGGGGGGACTGAAGCTTTCTTT
CDR3 protein: CATSSDRGGFGGTEAFF

J gene: TRBJ2-5
D gene: -
V gene: TRBV12-5
CDR3 DNA: TGTGCTAGTGCGTTGAGGGGGGAGACCCAGTACTTC
CDR3 protein: CASALRGETQYF

J gene: TRBJ1-5
D gene: -
V gene: TRBV7-2
CDR3 DNA: TGTGCCAGCAGCTCCTATTCGGGGGCTAGCAATCAGCCCCAGCATTTT
CDR3 protein: CASSSYSGASNQPQHF

J gene: TRBJ2-1
D gene: -
V gene: TRBV5-4
CDR3 DNA: TGTGCCAGCAGCTTGGTCACGGCGGGGAATGAGCAGTTCTTC
CDR3 protein: CASSLVTAGNEQFF

J gene: TRBJ2-5
D gene: TRBD1
V gene: TRBV27
CDR3 DNA: TGTGCCAGCAGATCTACGGACAGGAGAACGGAGACCCAGTACTTC
CDR3 protein: CASRSTDRRTETQYF

J gene: TRBJ2-7
D gene: -
V gene: TRBV9
CDR3 DNA: TGTGCCAGCAGCACCCAAGGGGCGGACTACGAGCAGTACTTC
CDR3 protein: CASSTQGADYEQYF